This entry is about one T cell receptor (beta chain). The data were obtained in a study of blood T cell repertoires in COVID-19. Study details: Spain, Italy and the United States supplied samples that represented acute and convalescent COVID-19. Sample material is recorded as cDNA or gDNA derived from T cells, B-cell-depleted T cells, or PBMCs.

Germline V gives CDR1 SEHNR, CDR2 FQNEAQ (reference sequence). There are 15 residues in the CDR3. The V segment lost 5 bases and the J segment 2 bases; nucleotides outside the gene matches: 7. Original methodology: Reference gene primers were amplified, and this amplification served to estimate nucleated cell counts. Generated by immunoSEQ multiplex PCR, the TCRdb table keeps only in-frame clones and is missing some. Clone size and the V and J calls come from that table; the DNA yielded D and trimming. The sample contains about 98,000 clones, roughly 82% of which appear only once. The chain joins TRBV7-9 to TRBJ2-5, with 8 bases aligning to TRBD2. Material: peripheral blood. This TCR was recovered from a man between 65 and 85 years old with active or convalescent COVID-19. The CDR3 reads CASSQALAGQETQYF. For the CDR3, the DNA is TGTGCCAGCAGCCAGGCGTTAGCGGGGCAAGAGACCCAGTACTTC.